This TCR beta chain emerged from a study of T cell responses to AZD1222 COVID-19 vaccine. General study results and limits: Unmutated variant regions are reportedly the target of nearly half of TCRs that are spike-specific. Clonal diversity was possibly underestimated, and white British individuals and females predominated among donors. Samples come after the peak T cell response, not at day 14. Elevations in Spike-specific TCR breadth and depth followed administration of two AZD1222 doses.

In regard to this clone: Its matching antigen is unknown.

Germline CDR1 and CDR2: SNHLY and FYNNEI. This CDR3 region has 13 residues. Trimming at V came to 5 bases and at J to 7 bases, leaving 7 bases not matched to a gene. Method: immunoSEQ multiplex PCR; TCRdb's copy keeps in-frame clones and lacks some. The sample has roughly 110,000 clones; around nine tenths are singletons. The TCR sequence derives from an adult who received the AZD1222 COVID-19 vaccine. This sample comprised peripheral blood, obtained 28 days after the second AZD1222 dose. J is TRBJ1-2 and V is TRBV2, with TRBD1 matching 7 bases. The CDR3 protein is CASSTEGAGGYTF. The DNA of the CDR3 is TGTGCCAGCAGTACGGAGGGGGCAGGTGGCTACACCTTC.